This TCR beta chain was captured in a study of cytomegalovirus exposure and HLA in healthy donors. Regarding the study as a whole: A later analysis appeared to link common viral pathogens to several of the most significant clusters.

The PCR contained 60 Vbeta and 13 Jbeta primers. TCRdb's copy holds only in-frame clones and misses some; the assay was immunoSEQ multiplex PCR. Of 200,000 to 250,000 clones listed, almost 85% are singletons. CDR1 is SGHAT, CDR2 FQDESV, per germline (reference sequence). The CDR3 has 16 amino acids. V dropped 5 bases and J dropped 5 bases, with 22 bases sitting between them. Worth noting for this clone: Its antigen remains unknown.

What was sequenced was PBMCs. The TCR originated in a woman between 35 and 50 years old in good health and CMV-seronegative. V usage is TRBV11-1 and J usage is TRBJ2-7; D possibly corresponds to TRBD2 (6 bases). The CDR3 sequence: CASSILSGLTSNEQYF. The CDR3 DNA sequence: TGTGCCAGCAGCATACTCTCGGGACTTACCTCGAACGAGCAGTACTTC.